This section outlines one T cell receptor beta chain sequence together with its context. CDR3 length: 13 residues. Germline CDR1 LGHDT, CDR2 YNNKEL (reference sequence). A second PCR, run for about 7 to 12 cycles, used a sample-barcoded 5' primer plus a J-beta primer mix. TCRdb redid the calling of the 5' RACE reads with MiXCR, one entry per CDR3 protein. The repertoire holds about 1.8 million distinct CDR3 sequences, with 40% to 55% as singletons. The sample is drawn from a study of blood T cells in healthy people across ages. Sequencing input: blood. This sequence was found in a woman aged 40-49 years in good health. This rearrangement joins TRBV3-1 to TRBJ2-4; 7 bases match TRBD2. The DNA end lines up better with TRBJ2-7; the J call may be wrong. CDR3 DNA sequence: TGTGCCAGCAGCTCCGGACTAGGATGCGAGCAGTACTTC. Encoded protein: CASSSGLGCEQYF.